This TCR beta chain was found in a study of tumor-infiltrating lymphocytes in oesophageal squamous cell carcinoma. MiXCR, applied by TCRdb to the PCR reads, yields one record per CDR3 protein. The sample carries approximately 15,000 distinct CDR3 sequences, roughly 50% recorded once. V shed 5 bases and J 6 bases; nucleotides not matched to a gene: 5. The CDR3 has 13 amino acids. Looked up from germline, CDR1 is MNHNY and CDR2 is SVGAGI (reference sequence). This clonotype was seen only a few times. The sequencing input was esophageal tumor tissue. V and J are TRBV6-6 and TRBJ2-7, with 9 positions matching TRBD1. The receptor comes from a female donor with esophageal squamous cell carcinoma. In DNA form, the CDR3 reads TGTGCCAGCAGTAGGGGACAGGGCTCCGAGCAGTACTTC. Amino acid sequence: CASSRGQGSEQYF.